Described below is a single T cell receptor beta chain sequence and its context. The sample is drawn from a study of blood T cell repertoires in COVID-19. As for the study in general: Sites across the United States, Italy and Spain contributed samples from acute and convalescent COVID-19.

V lost 5 bases, J lost 2 bases, and 16 bases lay in between. The germline V gene has CDR1 MDHEN and CDR2 SYDVKM. The CDR3 is made up of 15 amino acids. Sequencing was performed with immunoSEQ multiplex PCR; in TCRdb, only in-frame clones are kept and a portion is missing. The data show 85,000 to 100,000 clones, with approximately 90% seen just once and about 26% held by the top ten. The receptor was isolated from a man aged 50 or older with active or convalescent COVID-19. The chain has TRBV28 and TRBJ2-7, with D tentatively TRBD1 (7 bases). Sequenced material: peripheral blood. In DNA, the CDR3 is TGTGCCAGCAGTCCCCAGGGGGGCTCCCCCTACGAGCAGTACTTC. Protein: CASSPQGGSPYEQYF.